The rows below give T cell receptor beta chains drawn from one sample of a study of blood T cell repertoires in COVID-19. Here immunoSEQ multiplex PCR was the method, and the copy in TCRdb shows in-frame clones only, minus some. The sample has about 290,000 clones, approximately 86% seen once. The specimen was peripheral blood. These receptors all come from a woman aged 45-60 years with active or convalescent COVID-19. The CDR3 runs from the conserved cysteine through the conserved F or W. D genes are given only for firm matches. Size is omitted from some rows. Given values are once, few, many or a class for expanded clones.

j_call d_call v_call clone_size cdr3_nt cdr3_aa
TRBJ2-7 NA TRBV5-1 NA TGCGCCAGCAGCCCTCTGTTTGACAGATCCTACGAGCAGTACTTC CASSPLFDRSYEQYF
TRBJ2-1 NA TRBV11-1 NA TGTGCCAGCAGCTTATCACTAGGCGACTGGGTCGAGCAGTTCTTC CASSLSLGDWVEQFF
TRBJ1-2 TRBD1 TRBV18 NA TGTGCCAGCTCATATCCGGGACAGGGTGTTTATGGCTACACCTTC CASSYPGQGVYGYTF
TRBJ2-5 TRBD2 TRBV24-1 NA TGTGCCACCAGCGATCCCAGTAGCGGGTCGGGGGAGACCCAGTACTTC CATSDPSSGSGETQYF
TRBJ2-2 TRBD2 TRBV5-4 NA TGTGCCAGCAGCTCGGGGAGGTTTAGCGGGAGTAGGACCGGGGAGCTGTTTTTT CASSSGRFSGSRTGELFF
TRBJ1-1 NA TRBV5-1 NA TGCGCCAGCTGCGAAGGGGTGGGCACTGAAGCTTTCTTT CASCEGVGTEAFF
TRBJ1-6 NA TRBV6-5 NA TGTGCCACCCGGGAGTATAATTCACCCCTCCACTTT CATREYNSPLHF
TRBJ1-1 TRBD1 TRBV18 NA TGTGCCAGCTCGCGGGACAGGGAAGTCACTGAAGCTTTCTTT CASSRDREVTEAFF
TRBJ1-5 NA TRBV19 NA TGTGCCAGTAGCCCTCGGGTCGATCTGGTTCAGCCCCAGCATTTT CASSPRVDLVQPQHF
TRBJ1-4 NA TRBV5-5 NA TGTGCCAGCAGCTTCGACCCGGGTGTGGCAAAACTGTTTTTT CASSFDPGVAKLFF
TRBJ1-1 NA TRBV28 NA TGTGCCAGCCCGGGGGGGGCAGGGAACACTGAAGCTTTCTTT CASPGGAGNTEAFF
TRBJ1-5 TRBD1 TRBV28 NA TGTGCCAGCAGTCCATTTCGGGACAGGGGGCTGGTGAGTGACAATCAGCCCCAGCATTTT CASSPFRDRGLVSDNQPQHF
TRBJ1-6 TRBD1 TRBV5-5 NA TGTGCCAGCAGCTTGGCCTCGACACAGGGGGGAAATTCACCCCTCCACTTT CASSLASTQGGNSPLHF
TRBJ1-2 NA TRBV6-5 NA TGTGCCAGCAGCCGACGACAGGCCGGTGGCTACACCTTC CASSRRQAGGYTF
TRBJ2-7 TRBD2 TRBV29-1 few TGCAGCGTTGAAGTCCCGATAGCGGGAGTTACCTACGAGCAGTACTTC CSVEVPIAGVTYEQYF
TRBJ2-3 NA TRBV19 NA TGTGCCAGTAGCGGGAGTGCAACAGATACGCAGTATTTT CASSGSATDTQYF
TRBJ2-1 NA TRBV29-1 NA TGCAGCGTTGATCCCGGGAGAGCCTACAATGAGCAGTTCTTC CSVDPGRAYNEQFF
TRBJ2-3 TRBD1 TRBV6-5 NA TGTGCCAGCAACCCCGGGACAGGACTTACGCAGTATTTT CASNPGTGLTQYF
TRBJ2-5 TRBD1 TRBV9 NA TGTGCCAGCAGCCCAAGGGCACAGGGGGAGACCCAGTACTTC CASSPRAQGETQYF
TRBJ2-2 NA TRBV11-2 NA TGTGCCAGCAGCTTAACAGGAATAAAGCTGGCCGGGGAGCTGTTTTTT CASSLTGIKLAGELFF
TRBJ1-3 NA TRBV30 once TGTGCCTGGGATGTAGGAAACACCATATATTTT CAWDVGNTIYF
TRBJ1-4 TRBD1 TRBV10-3 NA TGTGCCAACGGGACAGAATCAAATGAAAAACTGTTTTTT CANGTESNEKLFF
TRBJ1-1 NA TRBV5-1 NA TGCGCCAGCAGCTTGGCGGGGAACACTGAAGCTTTCTTT CASSLAGNTEAFF
TRBJ2-1 TRBD2 TRBV15 NA TGTGCCACCAGCAGAGATGTCGGGACTAGCGGGAGACTGTCCTACAATGAGCAGTTCTTC CATSRDVGTSGRLSYNEQFF
TRBJ1-4 TRBD1 TRBV7-9 NA TGTGCCAGCAGCTTTTCGACAGGGGATGAAAAACTGTTTTTT CASSFSTGDEKLFF
TRBJ2-3 NA TRBV7-8 NA TGTGCCAGCAGCCAGGGGCGGTCAATAGATACGCAGTATTTT CASSQGRSIDTQYF
TRBJ2-1 TRBD1 TRBV2 NA TGTGCCAGCTCGACAGGGGGAGGACACAATGAGCAGTTCTTC CASSTGGGHNEQFF
TRBJ1-5 NA TRBV19 NA TGTGCCAGTAGTCGGGAGCCCAACAATCAGCCCCAGCATTTT CASSREPNNQPQHF
TRBJ1-6 NA TRBV5-1 NA TGCGCCAGCAGCCAAGGGGCAGGGATTAATTCACCCCTCCACTTT CASSQGAGINSPLHF
TRBJ2-7 TRBD2 TRBV9 NA TGTGCCAGCAGCTCAACCGGGCCCAGAAAACGACTAGCGGCATTCTACGAGCAGTACTTC CASSSTGPRKRLAAFYEQYF
TRBJ2-7 TRBD2 TRBV19 NA TGTGCCAGTAGGGGCCAGCGGGAGTCCTACGAGCAGTACTTC CASRGQRESYEQYF
TRBJ2-1 TRBD1 TRBV10-3 NA TGTGCCATCAGGTCAGGGGGCGCGAGGTACAATGAGCAGTTCTTC CAIRSGGARYNEQFF